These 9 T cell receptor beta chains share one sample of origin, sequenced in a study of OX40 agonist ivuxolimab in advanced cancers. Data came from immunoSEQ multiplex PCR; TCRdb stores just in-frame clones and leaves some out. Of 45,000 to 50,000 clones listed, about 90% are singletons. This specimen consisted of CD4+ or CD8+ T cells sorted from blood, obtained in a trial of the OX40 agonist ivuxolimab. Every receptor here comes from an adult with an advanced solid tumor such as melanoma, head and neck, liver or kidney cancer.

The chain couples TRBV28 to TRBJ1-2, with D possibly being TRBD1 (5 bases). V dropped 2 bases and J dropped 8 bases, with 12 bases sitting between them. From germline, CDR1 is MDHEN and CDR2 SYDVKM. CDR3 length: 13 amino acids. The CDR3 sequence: CASSLGRAQGYTF. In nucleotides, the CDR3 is TGTGCCAGCAGTTTAGGCAGGGCACAAGGCTACACCTTC.

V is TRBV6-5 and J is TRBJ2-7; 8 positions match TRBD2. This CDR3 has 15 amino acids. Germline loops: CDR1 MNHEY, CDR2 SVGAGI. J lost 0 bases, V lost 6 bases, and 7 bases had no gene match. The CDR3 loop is CASSLVGTSSYEQYF. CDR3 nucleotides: TGTGCCAGCAGCCTTGTTGGGACTAGCTCCTACGAGCAGTACTTC.

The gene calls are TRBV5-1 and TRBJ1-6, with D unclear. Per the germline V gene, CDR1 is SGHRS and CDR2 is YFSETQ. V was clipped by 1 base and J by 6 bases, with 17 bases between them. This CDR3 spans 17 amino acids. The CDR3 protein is CASSLSRTQQSNSPLHF. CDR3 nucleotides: TGCGCCAGCAGCTTGTCGAGGACCCAACAGAGTAATTCACCCCTCCACTTT.

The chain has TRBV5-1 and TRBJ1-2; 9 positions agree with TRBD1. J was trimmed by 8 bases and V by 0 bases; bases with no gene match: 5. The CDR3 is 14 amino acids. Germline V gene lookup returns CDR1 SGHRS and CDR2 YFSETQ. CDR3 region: CASSLEQGAGGYTF. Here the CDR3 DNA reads TGCGCCAGCAGCTTGGAACAGGGGGCAGGCGGCTACACCTTC.

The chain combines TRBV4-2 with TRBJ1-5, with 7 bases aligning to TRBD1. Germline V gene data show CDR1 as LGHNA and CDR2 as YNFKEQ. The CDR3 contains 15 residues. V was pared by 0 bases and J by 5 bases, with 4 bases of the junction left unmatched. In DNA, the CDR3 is TGTGCCAGCAGCCAAGAACCAGGGGGTCATCAGCCCCAGCATTTT. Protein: CASSQEPGGHQPQHF.

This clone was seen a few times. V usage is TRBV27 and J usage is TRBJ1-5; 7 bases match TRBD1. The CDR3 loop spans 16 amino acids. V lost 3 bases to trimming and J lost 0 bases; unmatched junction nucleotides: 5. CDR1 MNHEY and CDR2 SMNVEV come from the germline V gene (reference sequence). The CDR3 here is CASSLSGQYSNQPQHF. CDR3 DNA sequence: TGTGCCAGCAGTTTGTCGGGACAGTATAGCAATCAGCCCCAGCATTTT.

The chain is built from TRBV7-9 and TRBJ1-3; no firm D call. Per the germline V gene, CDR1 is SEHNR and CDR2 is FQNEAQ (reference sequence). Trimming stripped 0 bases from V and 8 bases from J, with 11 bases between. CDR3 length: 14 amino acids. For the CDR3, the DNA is TGTGCCAGCAGCTTAGCTGTGGGGTTAGACACCATATATTTT. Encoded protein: CASSLAVGLDTIYF.

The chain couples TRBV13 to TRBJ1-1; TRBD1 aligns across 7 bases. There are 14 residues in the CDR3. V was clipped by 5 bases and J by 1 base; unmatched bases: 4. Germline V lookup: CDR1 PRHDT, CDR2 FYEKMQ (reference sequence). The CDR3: CASSPGQANTEAFF. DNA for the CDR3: TGTGCCAGCAGCCCCGGACAGGCGAACACTGAAGCTTTCTTT.

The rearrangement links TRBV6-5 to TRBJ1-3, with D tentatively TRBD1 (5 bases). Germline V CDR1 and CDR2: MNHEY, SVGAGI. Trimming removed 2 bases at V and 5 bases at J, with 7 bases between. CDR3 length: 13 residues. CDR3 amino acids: CASSYPGRNTIYF. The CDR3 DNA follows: TGTGCCAGCAGTTACCCGGGACGAAACACCATATATTTT.